This is a list of T cell receptor beta chains from one sample in a study of regulatory T cells in long-lasting Graves disease. TCRdb reprocessed the multiplex PCR reads with MiXCR, giving one entry per CDR3 protein. The sample yields 440,000 or so distinct CDR3 sequences, roughly 15% seen once. These sequences were also reported in another study, on T cells in Graves' hyperthyroidism and ophthalmopathy.

Sequenced here: peripheral blood mononuclear cells (PBMCs), sampled at new diagnosis, from a patient treated with antithyroid drugs. The receptors come from a woman in her twenties or thirties with Graves disease. CDR3s include the opening cysteine and the closing phenylalanine or tryptophan. The D gene is left open where the match is weak.

13	TRBJ2-7	NA	TRBV6-1	CASRAGSFYEQYF
14	TRBJ1-1	NA	TRBV2	CASSRQMMNTEAFF
16	TRBJ2-7	TRBD1	TRBV18	CASSPRDSIIAYEQYF
13	TRBJ2-1	TRBD2	TRBV20-1	CSAGEGSRNEQFF
14	TRBJ1-1	NA	TRBV3-1	CASSRGRMNTEAFF
14	TRBJ2-1	NA	TRBV19	CASSRSGSYNEQFF
14	TRBJ2-3	NA	TRBV12-3/TRBV12-4	CASSFGQGSDTQYF
15	TRBJ2-3	TRBD1	TRBV7-3	CASSRLTGFTDTQYF
18	TRBJ1-1	TRBD1	TRBV4-1	CASSTSTGRDRVGTEAFF
16	TRBJ2-6	NA	TRBV7-3	CASSLTAGSGANVLTF
17	TRBJ2-3	TRBD1	TRBV4-3	CASSQDAPGQGADTQYF
15	TRBJ2-1	TRBD2	TRBV5-6	CASSQLAETYNEQFF
15	TRBJ1-4	TRBD1	TRBV5-1	CASTFDRATNEKLFF
14	TRBJ2-3	TRBD2	TRBV6-1	CASSESGSTDTQYF
13	TRBJ1-1	NA	TRBV18	CASSPERNTEAFF
18	TRBJ2-6	TRBD1	TRBV4-2	CASSQSPGQLSGANVLTF
12	TRBJ2-7	TRBD2	TRBV6-2/TRBV6-3	CATQRDIREQYF
13	TRBJ1-4	NA	TRBV7-2	CACSLGLGEKLFF
14	TRBJ2-5	NA	TRBV18	CASSPPVGYETQYF
17	TRBJ1-5	NA	TRBV19	CASSSVDGSFSNQPQHF
16	TRBJ2-1	TRBD2	TRBV20-1	CSATGTSGKSYNEQFF
13	TRBJ2-7	NA	TRBV5-1	CASSSQGAGEQYF
15	TRBJ1-5	NA	TRBV2	CASSERPFSNQPQHF
14	TRBJ1-1	NA	TRBV10-1	CASSEIRGNTEAFF
15	TRBJ2-3	NA	TRBV6-1	CASSDVAGKTDTQYF
13	TRBJ2-7	TRBD2	TRBV29-1	CSVSGTNSYEQYF
13	TRBJ2-7	NA	TRBV28	CASSPPGLSEQYF
17	TRBJ1-2	NA	TRBV20-1	CSARGAAGRPENYGYTF
11	TRBJ1-6	NA	TRBV6-1	CASGLNSPLHF
16	TRBJ2-3	TRBD2	TRBV30	CAWSVPRGGSPDTQYF
17	TRBJ2-3	TRBD1	TRBV20-1	CSARSGTGISPTDTQYF
15	TRBJ2-1	TRBD1	TRBV6-1	CASSEDRGPYNEQFF
15	TRBJ2-7	TRBD1	TRBV12-3/TRBV12-4	CASRPGQGGPYEQYF
16	TRBJ2-1	NA	TRBV6-5	CASSSLTQSSYNEQFF
14	TRBJ1-4	NA	TRBV7-2	CASSPGYRDEKLFF
15	TRBJ2-2	NA	TRBV6-9	CASSYSREFSGELFF
16	TRBJ1-5	NA	TRBV7-8	CASSLRVRVSNQPQHF
16	TRBJ1-2	TRBD1	TRBV6-5	CASSYEAGGLGYGYTF
16	TRBJ1-6	NA	TRBV25-1	CASSEYVGGSGSPLHF
14	TRBJ1-1	NA	TRBV28	CASRVQGSNTEAFF
11	TRBJ2-1	NA	TRBV30	CAWSPRESQFF
17	TRBJ2-3	TRBD2	TRBV7-6	CASSLATSGRDWDTQYF
13	TRBJ1-4	TRBD1	TRBV9	CASSPGTGGDLFF
15	TRBJ2-1	TRBD2	TRBV7-3	CASSPWTSGTNEQFF
13	TRBJ1-1	TRBD1	TRBV28	CASSQDRKAEAFF
14	TRBJ1-1	TRBD1	TRBV7-9	CASSLVQGGTEAFF
18	TRBJ2-1	TRBD2	TRBV7-3	CASSLMTGLAGVRNEQFF
14	TRBJ2-5	NA	TRBV19	CASSIAGSKETQYF
17	TRBJ2-7	NA	TRBV5-1	CASSPISGAVDAYEQYF
15	TRBJ1-1	NA	TRBV4-1	CVSSQGAGAYTEAFF